This T cell receptor beta chain was recovered during a study of blood T cell repertoires in COVID-19. As for the study in general: The analysed material was cDNA or gDNA that came from T cells, B-cell-depleted T cells, or PBMCs.

TCRdb's copy holds only in-frame clones and misses some; the assay was immunoSEQ multiplex PCR. Of under 50,000 clones listed, roughly 83% were seen once; the top ten hold around 50%. V shed 4 bases and J shed 3 bases, with 14 bases lying between them. The CDR3 has 15 amino acids. CDR1 SGHDT and CDR2 YYEEEE come from the germline V gene. The sample was peripheral blood. The receptor's source is a man between 65 and 79 years old with acute or convalescent COVID-19. The chain employs TRBV5-6 and TRBJ1-5, with a tentative D call TRBD1 (5 bases). This CDR3 is CASSRVGASNQPQHF. In DNA form, the CDR3 reads TGTGCCAGCAGCCGGGTTGGGGCGTCCAATCAGCCCCAGCATTTT.